This entry is about one T cell receptor beta chain. Germline V gene data show CDR1 as KGHSH and CDR2 as LQKENI. This CDR3 comprises 14 residues. Trimming removed 2 bases at V and 8 bases at J, with 13 bases between. These data originate in a study of T cell responses to AZD1222 COVID-19 vaccine. Sequencing used immunoSEQ multiplex PCR; TCRdb keeps in-frame clones, though not all of them. The sample lists 95,000 to 130,000 clones, around 94% occurring once. Sequenced here: peripheral blood, sampled 28 days after the second AZD1222 dose. This TCR was recovered from an adult who received the AZD1222 COVID-19 vaccine. The chain employs TRBV18 and TRBJ2-1; D may be TRBD1 (6 bases). CDR3 protein: CASSPNSGDDEQFF. The CDR3 bases are TGTGCCAGCTCACCAAATTCAGGGGATGATGAGCAGTTCTTC.